At least ten counts were recorded for the clone carrying this T cell receptor (beta chain). Germline assignment: CDR1 SGHTA and CDR2 FQGNSA. The CDR3 is made up of 16 amino acids. V shed 1 base and J 2 bases; nucleotides not matched to a gene: 5. This record belongs to a study of T cells in Graves' hyperthyroidism and ophthalmopathy. Authors of the study amplified TCR beta CDR3 regions from RNA transcripts. The TCR CDR3 was amplified in a first-round RT-PCR using the HTBI primer set. TCRdb re-analysed the multiplex PCR reads in MiXCR, keeping a single row per CDR3 protein. The profile covers 350,000 to 400,000 distinct CDR3 sequences, with about 15% appearing a single time and 32% taken by the ten largest.

The chain combines TRBV7-2 with TRBJ2-5, with 9 bases matching TRBD2. The clonotype comes from a woman aged 25-40 years with Graves' hyperthyroidism. Sequencing input: blood. The CDR3 reads CASSLGGAGGQETQYF. The DNA of the CDR3 is TGTGCCAGCAGCTTAGGGGGAGCGGGAGGACAAGAGACCCAGTACTTC. Using reference TRBV7-2 and TRBJ2-5 for the parts outside the CDR3, the full variable domain is GAGVSQSPSNKVTEKGKDVELRCDPISGHTALYWYRQSLGQGLEFLIYFQGNSAPDKSGLPSDRFSAERTGGSVSTLTIQRTQQEDSAVYLCASSLGGAGGQETQYFGPGTRLLVL.